This TCR beta chain was identified in a study of OX40 agonist ivuxolimab in advanced cancers. Study-wide background: Of the patients, three showed partial responses, one with hepatocellular carcinoma and two with cutaneous melanoma. Study findings and constraints: At 0.1 to 3.0 mg/kg, clonal expansion of CD4+ and CD8+ blood T cells had occurred by week 6.

Repertoires were generated with immunoSEQ multiplex PCR, while TCRdb's copy carries only in-frame clones and drops some. This table has 30,000 or so clones, about four fifths appearing once. Of note for this clone: Its antigen is still unknown.

CDR3 length: 15 amino acids. The germline V gene encodes CDR1 SGHTA and CDR2 FQGNSA. The V gene lost 6 bases and the J gene lost 10 bases, with 19 bases spanning the gap. The source of this sequence is an adult with an advanced solid tumor such as melanoma, head and neck, liver or kidney cancer. The sequencing here drew on CD4+ or CD8+ T cells sorted from blood, taken in a trial of the OX40 agonist ivuxolimab. The chain couples TRBV7-2 to TRBJ1-6; D possibly corresponds to TRBD1 (6 bases). The CDR3 protein is CASRDPTGWYSPLHF. The CDR3 region has the DNA TGTGCCAGCAGGGACCCCACAGGGTGGTACTCACCCCTCCACTTT.